This TCR beta chain was obtained from a study of blood T cell repertoires in COVID-19. Looking at the study overall: The analysed material was cDNA or gDNA that came from T cells, B-cell-depleted T cells, or PBMCs.

Some clones are missing from TCRdb's copy, which holds only in-frame ones; the method was immunoSEQ multiplex PCR. The sample lists 180,000 or so clones, about 80% occurring once. In the 2 weeks before study entry, exposed participants met a COVID-19 case, which was PCR-confirmed or clinician-diagnosed. This CDR3 has 15 amino acids. The germline V gene encodes CDR1 SGHNT and CDR2 YENEEA. J was trimmed by 1 base and V by 5 bases; bases with no gene match: 7. The sample consisted of PBMCs or T cells enriched from blood (not recorded which). This receptor was obtained from a man in his sixties who had been exposed to COVID-19. This chain uses TRBV11-3 with TRBJ1-1; 7 bases map to TRBD1. CDR3 region: CASSAGRGTNTEAFF. The CDR3 bases are TGTGCCAGCAGCGCCGGCAGGGGGACGAACACTGAAGCTTTCTTT.